This section outlines one TCR beta chain sequence together with its context. The identical CDR3 is also encoded by other nucleotide sequences in the sample. The germline V gene encodes CDR1 SGHRS and CDR2 YFSETQ. The CDR3 contains 14 residues. V was shortened by 0 bases and J by 6 bases, with 10 bases between the two germline ends. The entry originates in a study of shared clonotypes between healthy human individuals. The protocol was immunoSEQ multiplex PCR, while the TCRdb copy is restricted to in-frame clones and leaves out a portion. The data show approximately 1.4 million clones, 95% to 99% seen once.

The sample consisted of naive CD4+ T cells sorted from blood. The subset here: CD45RA+ positively selected. The chain recombines TRBV5-1 with TRBJ2-1; D uncertain. The sequence was obtained from a man aged 30 to 39 in good health. Here the CDR3 reads CASSLVAGVNEQFF. The CDR3 DNA reads as TGCGCCAGCAGCTTGGTTGCAGGCGTCAATGAGCAGTTCTTC. The full variable domain, with the rest looked up from reference TRBV5-1 and TRBJ2-1, is KAGVTQTPRYLIKTRGQQVTLSCSPISGHRSVSWYQQTPGQGLQFLFEYFSETQRNKGNFPGRFSGRQFSNSRSEMNVSTLELGDSALYLCASSLVAGVNEQFFGPGTRLTVL.